These 27 T cell receptor beta chains were all obtained from the same sample, sequenced in a study of blood T cell repertoires in COVID-19 (dated by TCRdb to 2020 to 2021). Library preparation used the immunoSEQ multiplex PCR assay. TCRdb holds this immuneACCESS table with in-frame rearrangements only. Some clones are missing; in checked studies, unresolved V genes explain under half, and the rest has no known cause. The sample profile shows tens of thousands of clones; around 88% of them were found once. About 7.6% of the sample is in the top ten clones. Sequencing was performed on peripheral blood. All receptors come from a woman aged 70-85 years with acute or convalescent COVID-19.

The gene calls are TRBV2 and TRBJ1-1; D ambiguous. This CDR3 contains 16 residues. The germline V gene encodes CDR1 SNHLY and CDR2 FYNNEI. V lost 5 bases and J 0 bases, leaving 16 bases between the germline ends. The CDR3 region is CASSTQVRAMNTEAFF. CDR3 nucleotides: TGTGCCAGCAGTACCCAGGTCAGAGCAATGAACACTGAAGCTTTCTTT.

The V call is TRBV19, the J call TRBJ1-1; tentative D call: TRBD1 (5 bases). This CDR3 spans 14 amino acids. V was cut by 5 bases and J by 0 bases, with 10 bases left in between. CDR1 and CDR2 (germline): LNHDA, SQIVND (reference sequence). CDR3 amino acids: CASSSGRVNTEAFF. In DNA form, the CDR3 reads TGTGCCAGTAGTTCGGGCAGGGTGAACACTGAAGCTTTCTTT. The whole variable domain, remainder taken from reference TRBV19 and TRBJ1-1, is DGGITQSPKYLFRKEGQNVTLSCEQNLNHDAMYWYRQDPGQGLRLIYYSQIVNDFQKGDIAEGYSVSREKKESFPLTVTSAQKNPTAFYLCASSSGRVNTEAFFGQGTRLTVV.

This chain uses TRBV7-8 with TRBJ2-1; 12 bases are shared with TRBD2. V lost 2 bases to trimming and J lost 6 bases; unmatched junction nucleotides: 5. In germline, CDR1 is SGHVS, CDR2 FQNEAQ. The CDR3 contains 16 residues. For the CDR3, the DNA is TGTGCCAGCAGCTTACTTGGACTAGCGGGGATCAATGAGCAGTTCTTC. As protein: CASSLLGLAGINEQFF.

The chain carries TRBV7-2 and TRBJ2-7; 10 nucleotides match TRBD1. Germline CDR1 is SGHTA and CDR2 is FQGNSA. The CDR3 extends over 14 amino acids. The V segment lost 5 bases and the J segment 1 base; nucleotides outside the gene matches: 2. In nucleotides, the CDR3 is TGTGCCAGCAGCCGGGACAGGGGATCCTACGAGCAGTACTTC. Its translation: CASSRDRGSYEQYF.

The J gene is TRBJ2-5, the V gene TRBV4-1; 10 positions agree with TRBD2. V lost 3 bases, J lost 5 bases, and 9 bases stayed unmatched. There are 16 residues in the CDR3. Per the germline V gene, CDR1 is MGHRA and CDR2 is YSYEKL. The CDR3 nucleotides are TGCGCCAGCAGCCAGGCACCGGGACTAGCGCTGGAGACCCAGTACTTC. It is translated as CASSQAPGLALETQYF.

A single count supports this clone. V usage is TRBV24-1 and J usage is TRBJ1-2, with 8 bases identical to TRBD1. The junction had 7 bases not matched to a gene; V was cut back by 6 bases and J by 5 bases. This CDR3 is 14 amino acids long. In germline, CDR1 is KGHDR, CDR2 SFDVKD. The CDR3 here is CATSRAQGAYGYTF. CDR3 in DNA: TGTGCCACCAGTAGAGCCCAGGGGGCTTATGGCTACACCTTC.

The CDR3 spells CASSLTRGMNTEAFF. DNA for the CDR3: TGTGCCAGCAGCTTAACGCGGGGTATGAACACTGAAGCTTTCTTT. The J gene is TRBJ1-1, the V gene TRBV7-3, with D hard to call. The CDR3 is 15 amino acids. With 0 bases removed from V and 0 bases from J, the gap between germline ends came to 8 bases. Germline values: CDR1 SGHTA, CDR2 FQGTGA.

The sample holds a few counts of this clone. The V gene is TRBV7-9, the J gene TRBJ1-2; D gene unclear. Trimming pared 4 bases from V and 3 bases from J, leaving 3 bases between. CDR1 is SEHNR, CDR2 FQNEAQ, per germline (reference sequence). The CDR3 consists of 11 residues. The CDR3 coding sequence is TGTGCCAGCAGCTCCTACTATGGCTACACCTTC. The encoded protein is CASSSYYGYTF. The whole variable domain, filled in from reference TRBV7-9 and TRBJ1-2, reads DTGVSQNPRHKITKRGQNVTFRCDPISEHNRLYWYRQTLGQGPEFLTYFQNEAQLEKSRLLSDRFSAERPKGSFSTLEIQRTEQGDSAMYLCASSSYYGYTFGSGTRLTVV.

The chain has TRBV7-3 and TRBJ1-2; D is perhaps TRBD1 (5 bases). V was shortened by 6 bases and J by 0 bases, with 11 bases between the two germline ends. The V gene's germline CDR1 is SGHTA and CDR2 FQGTGA. This CDR3 has 14 residues. The CDR3 bases are TGTGCCAGCAGAGACAGACTTCCTAACTATGGCTACACCTTC. Translated, it gives CASRDRLPNYGYTF.

This clone showed up just a few times. The chain employs TRBV4-1 and TRBJ1-1, with a weak D call TRBD1 (6 bases). Germline lookup yields CDR1 MGHRA and CDR2 YSYEKL. The CDR3 spans 13 residues. V dropped 1 base and J dropped 6 bases, with 9 bases sitting between them. The CDR3 reads CASSQAYRAEAFF. The CDR3 region has the DNA TGCGCCAGCAGCCAAGCGTACAGGGCTGAAGCTTTCTTT.

This chain links TRBV18 with TRBJ2-7; TRBD2 matches at 10 bases. Germline CDR1 and CDR2: KGHSH and LQKENI. The CDR3 contains 15 residues. V lost 4 bases, J lost 4 bases, and 7 bases stayed unmatched. The CDR3 sequence is CASSHIAGGVYEQYF. The CDR3 DNA follows: TGTGCCAGCTCACATATAGCGGGAGGTGTGTACGAGCAGTACTTC.

V is TRBV9 and J is TRBJ1-1; D may be TRBD1 (6 bases). The V end lost 1 base, the J end lost 2 bases, and 15 bases lay between the germline ends. The CDR3 is made up of 16 amino acids. Germline V gives CDR1 SGDLS, CDR2 YYNGEE. CDR3 sequence (DNA): TGTGCCAGCAGCGTACTAGGGACATCGGTTAACACTGAAGCTTTCTTT. Translation: CASSVLGTSVNTEAFF.

The chain recombines TRBV2 with TRBJ2-1; 9 bases match TRBD1. The CDR3 has 15 amino acids. Germline V gives CDR1 SNHLY, CDR2 FYNNEI. The ends lost 7 bases at V and 2 bases at J; junction bases unmatched: 6. The DNA for the CDR3 is TGTGCCAGCACCCCGGACAGGGGACCCTACAATGAGCAGTTCTTC. Protein sequence: CASTPDRGPYNEQFF.

This rearrangement joins TRBV19 to TRBJ2-7; D not certain. CDR3 size: 13 residues. Germline CDR1 is LNHDA and CDR2 is SQIVND (reference sequence). Trimming removed 1 base from V and 3 bases from J, with 7 bases in between. The CDR3 region is CASSIARFYEQYF. In nucleotides, the CDR3 is TGTGCCAGTAGTATAGCGAGATTCTACGAGCAGTACTTC. Using reference TRBV19 and TRBJ2-7 for the parts outside the CDR3, the full variable domain is DGGITQSPKYLFRKEGQNVTLSCEQNLNHDAMYWYRQDPGQGLRLIYYSQIVNDFQKGDIAEGYSVSREKKESFPLTVTSAQKNPTAFYLCASSIARFYEQYFGPGTRLTVT.

V gene TRBV5-1 combines with J gene TRBJ1-4, with TRBD1 identical over 7 bases. CDR1 and CDR2 from the germline V gene are SGHRS and YFSETQ. CDR3 size: 14 residues. Trimming at V came to 5 bases and at J to 7 bases, leaving 8 bases not matched to a gene. For the CDR3, the DNA is TGCGCCAGCAGTCCTGACAGGGTTGGTGAAAAACTGTTTTTT. Translation gives CASSPDRVGEKLFF. The entire variable domain, with the rest obtained from reference TRBV5-1 and TRBJ1-4, is as follows: KAGVTQTPRYLIKTRGQQVTLSCSPISGHRSVSWYQQTPGQGLQFLFEYFSETQRNKGNFPGRFSGRQFSNSRSEMNVSTLELGDSALYLCASSPDRVGEKLFFGSGTQLSVL.

V gene TRBV25-1 combines with J gene TRBJ2-1; 7 bases fit TRBD2. Unmatched junction bases numbered 7, after V lost 1 base and J lost 7 bases. The CDR3 has 15 amino acids. Germline CDR1 is MGHDK and CDR2 is SYGVNS. The CDR3 sequence is CASSESGGRGNEQFF. The CDR3 DNA sequence: TGTGCCAGCAGTGAATCGGGTGGGAGGGGTAATGAGCAGTTCTTC. Complete variable domain (other parts from reference TRBV25-1 and TRBJ2-1): EADIYQTPRYLVIGTGKKITLECSQTMGHDKMYWYQQDPGMELHLIHYSYGVNSTEKGDLSSESTVSRIRTEHFPLTLESARPSHTSQYLCASSESGGRGNEQFFGPGTRLTVL.

The chain joins TRBV6-2 or TRBV6-3 to TRBJ1-1; D gene unclear. The CDR3 has 13 amino acids. V lost 1 base and J lost 3, with 6 bases in between. The germline CDR1 and CDR2 sequences are MNHEY and SVGEGT. This CDR3 reads CASSYYGDTEAFF. DNA of the CDR3: TGTGCCAGCAGTTACTACGGGGACACTGAAGCTTTCTTT.

This rearrangement joins TRBV7-9 to TRBJ2-6, with D perhaps matching TRBD1 (5 bases). Deletions cut 4 bases from V and 2 bases from J, with 9 bases between. There are 15 residues in the CDR3. Germline CDR1 is SEHNR and CDR2 is FQNEAQ (reference sequence). The CDR3 reads CASSYQGTGANVLTF. The CDR3 nucleotides are TGTGCCAGCAGCTATCAGGGTACTGGGGCCAACGTCCTGACTTTC.

This chain connects TRBV15 to TRBJ2-3; TRBD2 matches 12 bases. CDR1 is LNHNV and CDR2 is YYDKDF in the germline V gene (reference sequence). V shed 4 bases, J shed 2 bases, and the junction held 4 bases outside the gene matches. The CDR3 loop spans 16 amino acids. The CDR3 coding sequence is TGTGCCACCAGCACCAGGACTAGCGGGATCACAGATACGCAGTATTTT. It specifies CATSTRTSGITDTQYF.

This sequence joins TRBV24-1 and TRBJ2-2; 8 nucleotides match TRBD1. V was clipped by 4 bases and J by 6 bases; unmatched bases: 6. Germline V gene lookup returns CDR1 KGHDR and CDR2 SFDVKD. The CDR3 loop spans 15 amino acids. The CDR3 reads CATSDPGTGAGELFF. The CDR3, as DNA: TGTGCCACCAGTGACCCTGGGACAGGTGCCGGGGAGCTGTTTTTT.

The chain couples TRBV4-1 to TRBJ1-2; possibly TRBD1 for D (6 bases). V lost 5 bases to trimming and J lost 7 bases, with 14 bases between them. CDR3 length equals 13 residues. Germline CDR1 reads MGHRA; CDR2 reads YSYEKL. The CDR3: CASSSLYRAGYTF. The CDR3 region has the DNA TGCGCCAGCAGCTCCCTCTACAGGGCTGGCTACACCTTC.

Written as DNA, the CDR3 is TGTGCCAGCAGCTTGGGGACAGGGGCGGTGAACACTGAAGCTTTCTTT. As protein: CASSLGTGAVNTEAFF. The rearrangement uses TRBV7-2 and TRBJ1-1; TRBD1 matches 10 bases. From germline, CDR1 is SGHTA and CDR2 FQGNSA. V was pared by 3 bases and J by 0 bases, with 4 bases of the junction left unmatched. This CDR3 has 16 residues.

V usage is TRBV4-1 and J usage is TRBJ2-2, with D perhaps TRBD1 (5 bases). The CDR3 has 15 residues. Germline V gene sequence: CDR1 MGHRA, CDR2 YSYEKL. V lost 1 base to trimming and J lost 6 bases, with 12 bases between them. CDR3 nucleotide sequence: TGCGCCAGCAGCCAAGCTGCAGGGATCTCCGGGGAGCTGTTTTTT. As protein: CASSQAAGISGELFF.

CDR3 in amino acids: CASSLRTSGFYEQFF. The CDR3 DNA reads as TGTGCCAGCAGTTTAAGGACTAGCGGGTTTTATGAGCAGTTCTTC. This sequence joins TRBV27 and TRBJ2-1, with 11 bases aligning to TRBD2. The CDR3 contains 15 residues. After removal of 2 bases from V and 8 bases from J, the junction contained 5 bases not matched to a gene. In germline, CDR1 is MNHEY, CDR2 SMNVEV (reference sequence).

This clone was recorded a few times. The chain uses TRBV6-5 and TRBJ2-1; 8 nucleotides agree with TRBD2. V was clipped by 6 bases and J by 3 bases; unmatched bases: 4. CDR1 is MNHEY, CDR2 SVGAGI, per germline. The CDR3 is 14 amino acids. The CDR3 region is CASRGLDFYNEQFF. The CDR3 coding sequence is TGTGCCAGCAGGGGACTAGATTTCTACAATGAGCAGTTCTTC.

The rearrangement links TRBV10-3 to TRBJ1-5; a weak D match, TRBD1 (6 bases). The germline CDR1 and CDR2 sequences are ENHRY and SYGVKD. The V and J ends lost 8 bases and 4 bases respectively, with 12 bases between them. The CDR3 covers 13 residues. CDR3 protein: CAIAGGTNQPQHF. CDR3 sequence (DNA): TGTGCCATCGCGGGAGGGACAAATCAGCCCCAGCATTTT.

The V call is TRBV7-6, the J call TRBJ2-2; 8 bases match TRBD1. The CDR3 is 17 residues long. Trimming cost V 4 bases and J 2 bases; bases outside gene matches: 9. Germline V lookup: CDR1 SGHVS, CDR2 FNYEAQ. The CDR3 region is CASSSYSGTGNTGELFF. DNA for the CDR3: TGTGCCAGCAGCTCATACTCCGGGACAGGAAACACCGGGGAGCTGTTTTTT.